This T cell receptor beta chain was recorded in a study of blood T cell repertoires in COVID-19. Here immunoSEQ multiplex PCR was the method, and the copy in TCRdb shows in-frame clones only, minus some. Of over 150,000 clones in the sample, 70% to 85% were seen once. V gave up 0 bases and J gave up 5 bases, with 19 bases separating them. CDR1 and CDR2 (germline): KGHSH, LQKENI. There are 17 residues in the CDR3. The V and J genes are TRBV18 and TRBJ1-2; weak D call: TRBD1 (5 bases). The TCR was taken from a woman aged 70-85 years in a cohort exposed to, infected with or recovered from COVID-19 (not recorded which). Sequencing was performed on PBMCs or T cells enriched from blood (not recorded which). Written as DNA, the CDR3 is TGTGCCAGCTCACCACCGTTGGACATAAGGGCCATATATGGCTACACCTTC. Amino acid sequence: CASSPPLDIRAIYGYTF.